This T cell receptor (beta chain) came from a study of T-cell reconstitution after alpha-beta-depleted transplantation in children. This clonotype was seen many times. Trimming took 7 bases from V and 5 from J, leaving 13 bases between them. Germline CDR1 SQVTM, CDR2 ANQGSEA. The CDR3 is 12 residues long. Unique molecular identifiers tagged the TCRbeta library. MiXCR, applied by TCRdb to the PCR reads, yields one record per CDR3 protein. The profile covers 600,000 to 700,000 distinct CDR3 sequences, with 16% appearing a single time and under 1.2% taken by the ten largest. The TCR originated in a human donor who donated a stem cell graft to a child with acute myeloid leukemia. Source: PBMCs from the stem cell graft donor, taken from the stem cell graft. V gene TRBV29-1 combines with J gene TRBJ2-3, with no clear D. In DNA, the CDR3 is TGCAGCGCTTCGGTAGGGATAGATACGCAGTATTTT. Its translation: CSASVGIDTQYF.